This entry lists 13 T cell receptor beta chains sequenced from one sample in a study of CD8 T cells in ankylosing spondylitis. TCRdb called the 5' RACE reads again in MiXCR, with one record for every CDR3 protein. The sample gives around 440,000 distinct CDR3 sequences, about a sixth of which show up once; approximately 0.93% is in the top ten. Their antigens are not known. General study results and limits: Ankylosing spondylitis blood appeared to be characterized by a TCR beta motif of 8 or 9 highly homologous variants.

Sequenced: blood, either unsorted or a sorted T cell fraction (not recorded which). These receptor sequences come from a male donor with ankylosing spondylitis.

This clonotype turned up a few times. The gene calls are TRBV11-3 and TRBJ2-3; 13 positions match TRBD2. There are 16 residues in the CDR3. After removal of 6 bases from V and 6 bases from J, the junction contained 9 bases not matched to a gene. The germline gives CDR1 SGHNT, CDR2 YENEEA. CDR3 nucleotide sequence: TGTGCCAGCAGTCGAACTAGCGGGAGGGCCAGTGATACGCAGTATTTT. It translates to CASSRTSGRASDTQYF.

This clonotype was picked up a small number of times. V usage is TRBV7-8 and J usage is TRBJ2-3; possibly TRBD2 for D (7 bases). The CDR3 contains 14 residues. The V end was cut by 8 bases, the J end by 2 bases, with 14 bases between. CDR1 is SGHVS and CDR2 is FQNEAQ in the germline V gene. The CDR3 region has the DNA TGTGCCAGCCTCTGGGGGGGCTCCACAGATACGCAGTATTTT. Translated, it gives CASLWGGSTDTQYF.

This clonotype was seen more than once but under ten times. The genes are TRBV5-1 and TRBJ1-1; D is possibly TRBD1 (6 bases). Germline loops: CDR1 SGHRS, CDR2 YFSETQ. The V and J ends lost 3 bases and 1 base respectively, with 16 bases between them. The CDR3 extends over 16 amino acids. The CDR3 is CASSYASQGANTEAFF. Here the CDR3 DNA reads TGCGCCAGCAGCTATGCGTCACAGGGCGCGAACACTGAAGCTTTCTTT.

The V gene is TRBV6-1, the J gene TRBJ2-3, with 7 bases matching TRBD2. This CDR3 is 15 amino acids long. The germline CDR1 and CDR2 sequences are MNHNS and SASEGT. Trimming at V came to 3 bases and at J to 3 bases, leaving 6 bases not matched to a gene. The CDR3 spells CASSDPLARTDTQYF. The CDR3 nucleotides are TGTGCCAGCAGTGATCCACTAGCGAGGACAGATACGCAGTATTTT.

This clonotype has a handful of counts. CDR3 DNA sequence: TGCAGTGGAGAGTCGGGGGGGAATGAAAAACTGTTTTTT. Translated, it gives CSGESGGNEKLFF. The rearrangement links TRBV20-1 to TRBJ1-4; possible D gene TRBD1, 5 bases. The CDR3 totals 13 residues. CDR1 is DFQATT and CDR2 is SNEGSKA in the germline V gene (reference sequence). With 7 bases removed from V and 5 bases from J, the gap between germline ends came to 14 bases.

This clonotype was recorded many times. The J gene is TRBJ1-1, the V gene TRBV5-1; D is ambiguous. Germline V gene data show CDR1 as SGHRS and CDR2 as YFSETQ. The CDR3 has 15 amino acids. V shed 2 bases and J shed 1 base, with 12 bases lying between them. CDR3 coding DNA: TGCGCCAGCAGCTTCTTACGCATCTCGAACACTGAAGCTTTCTTT. Protein sequence: CASSFLRISNTEAFF.

This clonotype was recorded a few times. The chain combines TRBV5-1 with TRBJ2-3; D call uncertain. The CDR3 is 14 amino acids. CDR1 is SGHRS and CDR2 is YFSETQ in the germline V gene. V lost 7 bases to trimming and J lost 2 bases, with 14 bases between them. The CDR3 sequence is CASESHPNTDTQYF. The CDR3 bases are TGCGCCAGCGAGAGCCACCCCAACACAGATACGCAGTATTTT.

This clonotype was seen more than once but under ten times. The chain links TRBV28 to TRBJ1-5; a weak D match, TRBD1 (6 bases). Germline V gives CDR1 MDHEN, CDR2 SYDVKM. V lost 10 bases to trimming and J lost 2 bases, with 30 bases between them. This CDR3 is 19 amino acids long. CDR3 DNA sequence: TGTGCCACCCGTCGTGTGGTGACAGGCCCGGGGGGTGGCAATCAGCCCCAGCATTTT. It specifies CATRRVVTGPGGGNQPQHF. The whole variable domain, filled in from reference TRBV28 and TRBJ1-5, reads DVKVTQSSRYLVKRTGEKVFLECVQDMDHENMFWYRQDPGLGLRLIYFSYDVKMKEKGDIPEGYSVSREKKERFSLILESASTNQTSMYLCATRRVVTGPGGGNQPQHFGDGTRLSIL.

The chain has TRBV4-2 and TRBJ1-5; D remains unclear. V was clipped by 0 bases and J by 4 bases, with 10 bases between them. The germline CDR1 and CDR2 sequences are LGHNA and YNFKEQ. This CDR3 spans 15 amino acids. In nucleotides, the CDR3 is TGTGCCAGCAGCCAAGATAACCTTAGAAATCAGCCCCAGCATTTT. It yields the protein CASSQDNLRNQPQHF.

There are a few counts of this clonotype. The genes are TRBV25-1 and TRBJ2-3; a possible D gene is TRBD1 (5 bases). CDR3 size: 14 residues. In germline, CDR1 is MGHDK, CDR2 SYGVNS. V lost 5 bases and J lost 4, with 13 bases in between. The CDR3 region has the DNA TGTGCCAGCAGTCGGCAGGGTGGCGCAGATACGCAGTATTTT. This sequence encodes CASSRQGGADTQYF.

The chain combines TRBV29-1 with TRBJ2-3; possibly TRBD1 or TRBD2 for D (5 bases each). The germline gives CDR1 SQVTM, CDR2 ANQGSEA. The CDR3 contains 14 residues. V was cut by 3 bases and J by 1 base, with 11 bases left in between. The CDR3 loop reads CSVEGVQGTDTQYF. DNA of the CDR3: TGCAGCGTTGAGGGGGTCCAGGGCACAGATACGCAGTATTTT.

The sample holds a few counts of this clonotype. V gene TRBV6-5 combines with J gene TRBJ1-5, with unresolved D. V lost 4 bases to trimming and J lost 0 bases, with 7 bases between them. The CDR3 spans 14 residues. In germline, CDR1 is MNHEY, CDR2 SVGAGI. This CDR3 is CASSSENSNQPQHF. CDR3 sequence (DNA): TGTGCCAGCAGTTCCGAGAATAGCAATCAGCCCCAGCATTTT.

The table lists this clonotype with a few counts. The CDR3 sequence: CASSRGTGGTTEAFF. The CDR3 DNA follows: TGTGCCAGCAGCCGGGGGACAGGAGGGACCACTGAAGCTTTCTTT. The chain recombines TRBV7-2 with TRBJ1-1; 8 nucleotides align to TRBD1. The J segment lost 4 bases and the V segment lost 5 bases, leaving 9 bases of the junction unmatched. CDR1 and CDR2 from the germline V gene are SGHTA and FQGNSA. The CDR3 length is 15 residues.